This T cell receptor (beta chain) is drawn from a study of Tregs in tolerant kidney transplant recipients. About the research overall: The nonmyeloablative bone marrow transplants came from related graft donors, with transient mixed chimerism.

Trimming took off 3 bases at V and 10 bases at J, with 12 bases between the two ends. Per germline, CDR1 SGDLS and CDR2 YYNGEE. CDR3 size: 12 residues. The data were produced by immunoSEQ multiplex PCR, yet TCRdb's version contains in-frame clones alone and is incomplete. The sample consists of about 69,000 clones, approximately 91% of them appearing once. General study findings and limits: Activated donor B cell expansion appeared to reveal the most relevant donor-specific TCRbeta repertoire. Tolerant patients' donor-specific Tregs expanded beyond overall Tregs, suggesting antigen-driven growth.

This clone was counted only a few times. Its antigen is unidentified. This TCR was recovered from a human donor who received a combined kidney and bone marrow transplant. V usage is TRBV9 and J usage is TRBJ2-3, with D maybe TRBD2 (5 bases). The sample in question was CD4+ T cells from blood, obtained before the transplant. The CDR3 here is CASSDDYSSQYF. In nucleotides, the CDR3 is TGTGCCAGCAGCGACGACTACTCCTCGCAGTATTTT.